Following are 16 T cell receptor beta chains from one sample sequenced in a study of blood T cell repertoires in COVID-19. TCRdb's table, derived via immunoSEQ multiplex PCR, lists solely in-frame clones and lacks some. The table includes about 100,000 clones, around 82% detected once. Sequenced input: peripheral blood. The receptors here all came from a human donor in a cohort sampled during active COVID-19.

The J gene is TRBJ2-3, the V gene TRBV9; 10 positions match TRBD2. Germline V gene data show CDR1 as SGDLS and CDR2 as YYNGEE. V shed 1 base and J 2 bases; nucleotides not matched to a gene: 4. The CDR3 totals 16 residues. The CDR3 here is CASSVSSGRDTDTQYF. CDR3 bases: TGTGCCAGCAGCGTATCCAGCGGGAGGGACACAGATACGCAGTATTTT.

The chain joins TRBV18 to TRBJ1-2; a possible D gene is TRBD1 (5 bases). Per germline, CDR1 KGHSH and CDR2 LQKENI. Trimming left V 6 bases short and J 2 bases short, with 10 bases between. The CDR3 extends over 13 amino acids. The CDR3: CASSPTVNYGYTF. CDR3 sequence (DNA): TGTGCCAGCTCCCCGACAGTAAACTATGGCTACACCTTC.

This clone came up a few times. This sequence joins TRBV7-2 and TRBJ1-5; no reliable D call. The V end was cut by 0 bases, the J end by 4 bases, with 7 bases between. The CDR3 extends over 14 amino acids. Germline V lookup: CDR1 SGHTA, CDR2 FQGNSA. The chain's CDR3 is CASSLAAANQPQHF. CDR3 bases: TGTGCCAGCAGCTTAGCCGCGGCAAATCAGCCCCAGCATTTT.

The chain joins TRBV6-5 to TRBJ1-1; maybe TRBD1 (5 bases). This CDR3 region has 14 residues. The germline V gene encodes CDR1 MNHEY and CDR2 SVGAGI. V lost 6 bases and J 4 bases, leaving 15 bases between the germline ends. CDR3 DNA sequence: TGTGCCAGCAGCACCATCAGGGTGATCACTGAAGCTTTCTTT. It encodes CASSTIRVITEAFF.

The chain uses TRBV27 and TRBJ2-2; 9 nucleotides match TRBD1. Germline trimming cut 6 bases from V and 3 bases from J; bases unmatched to any gene: 8. The CDR3 length is 16 residues. Germline V gene sequence: CDR1 MNHEY, CDR2 SMNVEV (reference sequence). This CDR3 is CASRSDRGGDTGELFF. As DNA, the CDR3 is TGTGCCAGCAGAAGCGACAGGGGGGGCGACACCGGGGAGCTGTTTTTT.

This chain uses TRBV19 with TRBJ1-2, with a possible D match to TRBD1 (5 bases). The CDR3 has 13 residues. Trimming took off 7 bases at V and 8 bases at J, with 17 bases between the two ends. Per germline, CDR1 LNHDA and CDR2 SQIVND (reference sequence). CDR3 sequence reads: CASTPVHRIGYTF. The CDR3 DNA reads as TGTGCCAGTACCCCGGTCCACAGGATAGGCTACACCTTC.

A few counts support this clone. The chain employs TRBV2 and TRBJ2-2, with D possibly being TRBD1 (5 bases). This CDR3 contains 15 residues. CDR1 and CDR2 (germline): SNHLY, FYNNEI. The V gene lost 6 bases and the J gene lost 5 bases, with 16 bases spanning the gap. CDR3: CASSAFKGQTGELFF. CDR3 in DNA: TGTGCCAGCAGCGCTTTCAAGGGGCAGACCGGGGAGCTGTTTTTT. The variable domain in full, completed from reference TRBV2 and TRBJ2-2, reads EPEVTQTPSHQVTQMGQEVILRCVPISNHLYFYWYRQILGQKVEFLVSFYNNEISEKSEIFDDQFSVERPDGSNFTLKIRSTKLEDSAMYFCASSAFKGQTGELFFGEGSRLTVL.

Comments on this clone: A read error may account for a junction end that differs from germline. The V and J genes are TRBV20-1 and TRBJ2-1; D unclear. Germline CDR1 and CDR2: DFQATT and SNEGSKA (reference sequence). The CDR3 has 11 residues. The chain's CDR3 is CSARGQEDGIF. Here the CDR3 DNA reads TGCAGTGCTAGAGGTCAGGAAGATGGCATCTTC.

The CDR3 bases are TGTGCCAGTGTCCCGGGACAGGGATCCTATGGCTACACCTTC. It specifies CASVPGQGSYGYTF. The chain combines TRBV28 with TRBJ1-2; 9 positions match TRBD1. After removal of 9 bases from V and 4 bases from J, the junction contained 9 bases not matched to a gene. From germline, CDR1 is MDHEN and CDR2 SYDVKM. The CDR3 is 14 amino acids.

This sequence joins TRBV2 and TRBJ2-3; D may be TRBD2 (6 bases). Per germline, CDR1 SNHLY and CDR2 FYNNEI. This CDR3 comprises 14 residues. V shed 7 bases and J shed 0 bases, with 11 bases lying between them. CDR3 in DNA: TGTGCCAGCAATCTAGCGTTAAGCACAGATACGCAGTATTTT. The encoded protein is CASNLALSTDTQYF. Variable domain in full (rest from reference TRBV2 and TRBJ2-3): EPEVTQTPSHQVTQMGQEVILRCVPISNHLYFYWYRQILGQKVEFLVSFYNNEISEKSEIFDDQFSVERPDGSNFTLKIRSTKLEDSAMYFCASNLALSTDTQYFGPGTRLTVL.

Here the CDR3 reads CASSLQRLAGGNNEQFF. CDR3 sequence (DNA): TGTGCCAGCAGCTTGCAGCGACTAGCGGGAGGGAACAATGAGCAGTTCTTC. This chain uses TRBV7-2 with TRBJ2-1, with TRBD2 matching over 14 bases. The CDR3 loop spans 17 amino acids. The germline CDR1 and CDR2 sequences are SGHTA and FQGNSA. With V trimmed by 3 bases and J by 5 bases, 6 bases remained unmatched.

This chain links TRBV6-2 or TRBV6-3 with TRBJ2-2; D unresolved. The CDR3 runs to 14 residues. V was shortened by 5 bases and J by 1 base, with 8 bases between the two germline ends. Germline V lookup: CDR1 MNHEY, CDR2 SVGEGT. The CDR3 nucleotides are TGTGCCAGCAGTCAGTCAAGGAACACCGGGGAGCTGTTTTTT. Amino acids: CASSQSRNTGELFF.

This sequence joins TRBV18 and TRBJ2-7, with 12 bases fitting TRBD2. V was clipped by 3 bases and J by 4 bases; unmatched bases: 4. Germline-derived CDR1 and CDR2 are KGHSH and LQKENI. The CDR3 extends over 15 amino acids. The CDR3 region has the DNA TGTGCCAGCTCACCCCGGACTAGCGGGACTTACGAGCAGTACTTC. Translated: CASSPRTSGTYEQYF.

This chain uses TRBV27 with TRBJ2-3, with 10 bases that match TRBD2. Germline loops: CDR1 MNHEY, CDR2 SMNVEV (reference sequence). The CDR3 has 16 amino acids. V shed 5 bases and J 2 bases; nucleotides not matched to a gene: 7. The CDR3 nucleotides are TGTGCCAGCAGTAGCGGGAGGGCCCCCATCACAGATACGCAGTATTTT. It yields the protein CASSSGRAPITDTQYF.

The V and J genes are TRBV4-3 and TRBJ2-3; possible D gene TRBD2, 6 bases. V lost 1 base to trimming and J lost 3 bases, with 14 bases between them. CDR3 size: 16 residues. Germline values: CDR1 LGHNA, CDR2 YSLEER. In nucleotides, the CDR3 is TGCGCCAGCAGCCAAGGGGCCCTGGGGGGAACAGATACGCAGTATTTT. Encoded protein: CASSQGALGGTDTQYF.

The genes are TRBV30 and TRBJ1-2; TRBD1 aligns across 8 bases. Trimming took 8 bases from V and 4 from J; bases not matched to a gene: 15. Germline V gene lookup returns CDR1 GTSNPN and CDR2 SVGIG (reference sequence). The CDR3 consists of 15 residues. CDR3 nucleotide sequence: TGTGCCGGGGAGAAATCGGGACAGGCTGCCTATGGCTACACCTTC. Translated: CAGEKSGQAAYGYTF.